The 11 T cell receptor beta chains in this list originate from one sample, sequenced in a study of post-analysis software for immune sequencing data. These receptors' antigens are unknown. General observations from the study: There were about 5 TRBV segments more frequent in patients than controls, and TRBV5-6, TRBV5-1 and TRBV20-1 were among them.

TCR beta cDNA libraries had unique molecular identifiers. TCRdb reprocessed the PCR reads via MiXCR and lists one record per CDR3 protein. The sample holds approximately 570,000 distinct CDR3 sequences; 44% are singletons and the top ten take under 2%. Sample: blood. These receptors were obtained from a girl under 18 with multiple sclerosis.

J is TRBJ2-1 and V is TRBV5-8, with 10 bases fitting TRBD2. After removal of 8 bases from V and 3 bases from J, the junction contained 8 bases not matched to a gene. Germline CDR1 SGHTS, CDR2 YDEGEE. The CDR3 runs 15 residues. CDR3: CASTLSGRYYNEQFF. CDR3 coding DNA: TGTGCCAGTACCCTTAGCGGGAGGTACTACAATGAGCAGTTCTTC. Drawing the rest from reference TRBV5-8 and TRBJ2-1, the complete variable domain is EAGVTQSPTHLIKTRGQQATLRCSPISGHTSVYWYQQALGLGLQFLLWYDEGEERNRGNFPPRFSGRQFPNYSSELNVNALELEDSALYLCASTLSGRYYNEQFFGPGTRLTVL.

On this clonotype: The junction and the germline gene differ at one end; a read error may be behind it. The chain carries TRBV7-7 and TRBJ2-1; TRBD2 agrees at 9 bases. The CDR3 has 16 residues. CDR1 is SSHAT, CDR2 FNYEAQ, per germline (reference sequence). The CDR3 nucleotides are TGTGCTAGCAGCGAGCTGGGCGGGAGGGCCTGGAATGAGCAGTTCTTC. Its translation is CASSELGGRAWNEQFF. The complete variable domain, with remaining parts taken from reference TRBV7-7 and TRBJ2-1, reads GAGVSQSPRYKVTKRGQDVTLRCDPISSHATLYWYQQALGQGPEFLTYFNYEAQPDKSGLPSDRFSAERPEGSISTLTIQRTEQRDSAMYRCASSELGGRAWNEQFFGPGTRLTVL.

The CDR3 spells CASSFGLQVEQFF. In nucleotides, the CDR3 is TGTGCCAGCAGTTTTGGGCTTCAGGTTGAGCAGTTCTTC. The chain is built from TRBV12-3 or TRBV12-4 and TRBJ2-1; the D is unclear. Trimming removed 3 bases from V and 9 bases from J, with 12 bases in between. This CDR3 has 13 residues.

This clonotype came up once. V and J are TRBV20-1 and TRBJ1-1; 8 bases are shared with TRBD1. Germline V gives CDR1 DFQATT, CDR2 SNEGSKA (reference sequence). This CDR3 spans 15 amino acids. The junction had 9 bases not matched to a gene; V was cut back by 0 bases and J by 6 bases. The CDR3 coding sequence is TGCAGTGCTAGAGATGGGGAACAGGGGGGGCCTGAAGCTTTCTTT. It encodes CSARDGEQGGPEAFF.

The rearrangement uses TRBV19 and TRBJ2-1, with D uncertain. The germline V gene has CDR1 LNHDA and CDR2 SQIVND (reference sequence). The CDR3 runs 13 residues. V lost 3 bases to trimming and J lost 3 bases, with 6 bases between them. For the CDR3, the DNA is TGTGCCAGTAGTATCGGCGGCTACAATGAGCAGTTCTTC. It encodes CASSIGGYNEQFF.

The V call is TRBV20-1, the J call TRBJ2-3, with TRBD2 matching 10 bases. The germline V gene encodes CDR1 DFQATT and CDR2 SNEGSKA (reference sequence). V lost 1 base and J lost 2; bases outside the gene matches: 9. The CDR3 runs to 17 residues. The CDR3 DNA reads TGCAGTGCTAGAGTCCCCCCCAGCGGGGGGGCCACAGATACGCAGTATTTT. Residues: CSARVPPSGGATDTQYF.

This clonotype was seen more than once but under ten times. The rearrangement links TRBV29-1 to TRBJ1-1; D remains unclear. Trimming removed 1 base from V and 1 base from J, with 10 bases in between. CDR1 SQVTM and CDR2 ANQGSEA come from the germline V gene. The CDR3 is 14 amino acids. The CDR3 DNA reads as TGCAGCGTTGAAGGGAGGCAGGCGAACACTGAAGCTTTCTTT. It specifies CSVEGRQANTEAFF.

Only a few counts were recorded for this clonotype. The chain carries TRBV2 and TRBJ2-1; possible D gene TRBD1, 7 bases. The CDR3 extends over 15 amino acids. Germline assignment: CDR1 SNHLY and CDR2 FYNNEI. The germline V and J ends were trimmed by 3 bases and 3 bases, with 12 bases remaining between them. The CDR3 here is CASSDGGGLYNEQFF. Written as DNA, the CDR3 is TGTGCCAGCAGTGACGGAGGGGGCCTCTACAATGAGCAGTTCTTC. The variable domain in full, completed from reference TRBV2 and TRBJ2-1, reads EPEVTQTPSHQVTQMGQEVILRCVPISNHLYFYWYRQILGQKVEFLVSFYNNEISEKSEIFDDQFSVERPDGSNFTLKIRSTKLEDSAMYFCASSDGGGLYNEQFFGPGTRLTVL.

This clonotype was counted between two and nine times. J is TRBJ2-4 and V is TRBV6-4; 9 nucleotides align to TRBD2. The V segment lost 2 bases and the J segment 6 bases; nucleotides outside the gene matches: 5. The germline V gene encodes CDR1 MRHNA and CDR2 SNTAGT. The CDR3 sequence is 15 residues long. The CDR3 region is CASSDTAGGVNIQYF. The CDR3 DNA is TGTGCCAGCAGTGACACTGCGGGAGGGGTAAACATTCAGTACTTC.

This clonotype showed up just a few times. The chain carries TRBV12-3 or TRBV12-4 and TRBJ1-5; no firm D call. The CDR3 runs to 14 residues. V gave up 3 bases and J gave up 0 bases, with 6 bases separating them. The CDR3 DNA reads TGTGCCAGCAGTTTCATCGGTAGCAATCAGCCCCAGCATTTT. This sequence encodes CASSFIGSNQPQHF.

The chain carries TRBV6-4 and TRBJ1-1; 7 bases match TRBD1. The CDR3 spans 14 residues. V shed 6 bases, J shed 4 bases, and the junction held 8 bases outside the gene matches. The germline V gene encodes CDR1 MRHNA and CDR2 SNTAGT. The CDR3 DNA follows: TGTGCCAGCAGCTCGACAGGGACGGGCACTGAAGCTTTCTTT. As protein: CASSSTGTGTEAFF.